Listed below are T cell receptor beta chains from one sample, sequenced in a study of T cells after yellow fever vaccination. TCRdb re-called the 5' RACE reads with MiXCR, one entry per CDR3 protein. There are about 350,000 distinct CDR3 sequences in the sample; 8.1% occur only once, and under 20% lies in the top ten. The source material was PBMCs, sampled approximately 40 days after the first yellow fever vaccination. The receptors originated from a man between 18 and 35 years old who received the YFV17D yellow fever vaccine. The CDR3 runs from the conserved cysteine through the conserved F or W. The order of the fields is J gene, D gene, clone size, V gene, CDR3 DNA, CDR3 protein. D genes are given only for firm matches. Clone size appears in some rows only: once, few, many, or a class for an expanded clone.

J gene: TRBJ1-5
D gene: NA
clone size: NA
V gene: TRBV27
CDR3 DNA: TGTGCCAGCAGTTTACGATATCGTGGAGATCAGCCCCAGCATTTT
CDR3 protein: CASSLRYRGDQPQHF

J gene: TRBJ2-5
D gene: NA
clone size: NA
V gene: TRBV4-1
CDR3 DNA: TGCGCCAGCAGCCAAGGTCTAGCGCCCGAGACCCAGTACTTC
CDR3 protein: CASSQGLAPETQYF

J gene: TRBJ2-7
D gene: TRBD2
clone size: few
V gene: TRBV20-1
CDR3 DNA: TGCAGTGCTAGAGATCCAAGCGGGGCCTACGAGCAGTACTTC
CDR3 protein: CSARDPSGAYEQYF

J gene: TRBJ2-3
D gene: TRBD1
clone size: many
V gene: TRBV18
CDR3 DNA: TGTGCCAGCTCACCACTGACAGGGGAGGATACGCAGTATTTT
CDR3 protein: CASSPLTGEDTQYF

J gene: TRBJ2-5
D gene: NA
clone size: NA
V gene: TRBV5-4
CDR3 DNA: TGTGCCAGCAGCTTGAGAGCAGCACGTCTTCAAGAGACCCAGTACTTC
CDR3 protein: CASSLRAARLQETQYF

J gene: TRBJ2-3
D gene: NA
clone size: few
V gene: TRBV5-1
CDR3 DNA: TGCGCCAGCAGCTTGGGACAGGAGACAGATACGCAGTATTTT
CDR3 protein: CASSLGQETDTQYF

J gene: TRBJ2-7
D gene: TRBD1
clone size: NA
V gene: TRBV24-1
CDR3 DNA: TGTGCCACCAGTGATCCCAGGACAGGGTCGGACGAGCAGTACTTC
CDR3 protein: CATSDPRTGSDEQYF

J gene: TRBJ2-1
D gene: TRBD2
clone size: many
V gene: TRBV4-1
CDR3 DNA: TGCGCCAGCAGTCTAGCGGGGACCTCCTACAATGAGCAGTTCTTC
CDR3 protein: CASSLAGTSYNEQFF

J gene: TRBJ2-1
D gene: TRBD1
clone size: few
V gene: TRBV7-6
CDR3 DNA: TGTGCCAGCAGCCCGCCGGGGACAGGGCACAATGAGCAGTTCTTC
CDR3 protein: CASSPPGTGHNEQFF

J gene: TRBJ2-7
D gene: NA
clone size: few
V gene: TRBV30
CDR3 DNA: TGTGCCTCCAGACCGGGCCTGGGTGAGCAGTACTTC
CDR3 protein: CASRPGLGEQYF